This TCR beta chain came from a study of blood T cell repertoires in COVID-19. Trimming removed 1 base from V and 9 bases from J, with 14 bases in between. Looked up from germline, CDR1 is MDHEN and CDR2 is SYDVKM. There are 14 residues in the CDR3. Assay: immunoSEQ multiplex PCR; the TCRdb copy retains only in-frame clones and omits some. This table has fewer than 250,000 clones, around 82% appearing once. The sequenced sample consisted of peripheral blood. The chain carries TRBV28 and TRBJ2-3, with D perhaps matching TRBD1 (5 bases). The sequence was obtained from a man aged 50-59 years with active or convalescent COVID-19. CDR3 nucleotide sequence: TGTGCCAGCAGTTTATCCTTTAGGGGCAGCACGCAGTATTTT. Residues: CASSLSFRGSTQYF.